The 26 T cell receptor beta chains in this list originate from one sample, sequenced in a study of blood T cell repertoires in COVID-19. Some clones are missing from TCRdb's copy, which holds only in-frame ones; the method was immunoSEQ multiplex PCR. The sample holds 150,000 to 180,000 clones, about four fifths seen once. The sequenced material came from peripheral blood. These receptors all come from a woman aged 60-75 years with acute or convalescent COVID-19.

This chain joins TRBV7-2 and TRBJ1-5; unclear D gene. Trimming took off 1 base at V and 0 bases at J, with 7 bases between the two ends. This CDR3 region has 15 residues. Germline CDR1 and CDR2: SGHTA and FQGNSA. The CDR3, as DNA: TGTGCCAGCAGCTTAGTGCTAAATAGCAATCAGCCCCAGCATTTT. Its protein product is CASSLVLNSNQPQHF.

This sequence joins TRBV30 and TRBJ2-3; 13 nucleotides agree with TRBD2. Per germline, CDR1 GTSNPN and CDR2 SVGIG (reference sequence). V trimming: 0 bases; J trimming: 6 bases; junction bases outside the gene matches: 3. The CDR3 consists of 15 residues. CDR3 DNA sequence: TGTGCCTGGAGTGTACTAGCGGGGGGGCCCGATACGCAGTATTTT. This codes for CAWSVLAGGPDTQYF.

This clone came up once. The chain uses TRBV6-5 and TRBJ1-1; a possible D gene is TRBD1 (5 bases). The CDR3 runs 14 residues. Per germline, CDR1 MNHEY and CDR2 SVGAGI. Between the trimmed V and J ends, which lost 7 bases and 0 bases, there was a span of 12 bases. CDR3 bases: TGTGCCAGCATTGCGGGGGTGATGAACACTGAAGCTTTCTTT. This gives the protein CASIAGVMNTEAFF.

The chain recombines TRBV7-9 with TRBJ2-5; D ambiguous. CDR3 length: 14 residues. The ends were cut back, 1 base at V and 5 bases at J, with 11 bases in the middle. Germline V gives CDR1 SEHNR, CDR2 FQNEAQ (reference sequence). CDR3 bases: TGTGCCAGCAGCTTAGATGGAGTCTCGGAGACCCAGTACTTC. Protein product: CASSLDGVSETQYF.

The chain employs TRBV5-6 and TRBJ1-1; no clear D gene. Trimming pared 0 bases from V and 12 bases from J, leaving 15 bases between. The CDR3 has 13 amino acids. From germline, CDR1 is SGHDT and CDR2 YYEEEE. CDR3 loop: CASSLGRGFLTFF. In nucleotides, the CDR3 is TGTGCCAGCAGCTTGGGACGCGGATTTTTGACTTTCTTT.

The rearrangement uses TRBV6-1 and TRBJ2-5; D is possibly TRBD2 (6 bases). The germline CDR1 and CDR2 sequences are MNHNS and SASEGT. The CDR3 totals 15 residues. Trimming removed 0 bases at V and 5 bases at J, with 13 bases between. CDR3 sequence: CASSEAGGAGETQYF. As DNA, the CDR3 is TGTGCCAGCAGTGAAGCTGGCGGGGCGGGGGAGACCCAGTACTTC.

This clone turned up a few times. The chain joins TRBV2 to TRBJ1-1, with 7 bases matching TRBD1. Germline V gives CDR1 SNHLY, CDR2 FYNNEI. V was clipped by 9 bases and J by 0 bases; unmatched bases: 13. The CDR3 loop spans 16 amino acids. The CDR3 nucleotides are TGTGCCAGGACTAAAACACAGGGGCCGATGAACACTGAAGCTTTCTTT. This sequence encodes CARTKTQGPMNTEAFF.

J is TRBJ2-5 and V is TRBV3-1 (or the pseudogene TRBV3-2); tentative D call: TRBD2 (6 bases). This CDR3 has 14 residues. Looked up from germline, CDR1 is LGHDT and CDR2 is YNNKEL (reference sequence). The ends were cut back, 1 base at V and 5 bases at J, with 11 bases in the middle. The CDR3 DNA reads TGTGCCAGCAGCCAAGCAACTAGCCACGAGACCCAGTACTTC. Translated, it gives CASSQATSHETQYF.

The chain joins TRBV9 to TRBJ1-6, with D unclear. Germline values: CDR1 SGDLS, CDR2 YYNGEE. The CDR3 spans 14 residues. Between the trimmed V and J ends, which lost 0 bases and 6 bases, there was a span of 7 bases. The CDR3 reads CASSVVAANSPLHF. In DNA, the CDR3 is TGTGCCAGCAGCGTAGTAGCAGCTAATTCACCCCTCCACTTT. The full variable domain, rest sourced from reference TRBV9 and TRBJ1-6, is DSGVTQTPKHLITATGQRVTLRCSPRSGDLSVYWYQQSLDQGLQFLIQYYNGEERAKGNILERFSAQQFPDLHSELNLSSLELGDSALYFCASSVVAANSPLHFGNGTRLTVT.

This clone occurred once. This sequence joins TRBV7-3 and TRBJ1-1, with TRBD1 as a possible D gene (6 bases). CDR1 SGHTA and CDR2 FQGTGA come from the germline V gene. The V and J ends lost 4 bases and 1 base respectively, with 7 bases between them. This CDR3 has 13 amino acids. CDR3 bases: TGTGCCAGCAGCTCGGACAGGAACACTGAAGCTTTCTTT. This gives the protein CASSSDRNTEAFF. Together with reference TRBV7-3 and TRBJ1-1, the CDR3 gives the full variable domain: GAGVSQTPSNKVTEKGKYVELRCDPISGHTALYWYRQSLGQGPEFLIYFQGTGAADDSGLPNDRFFAVRPEGSVSTLKIQRTERGDSAVYLCASSSDRNTEAFFGQGTRLTVV.

The chain joins TRBV11-2 to TRBJ2-5; D unclear. V was cut by 3 bases and J by 2 bases, with 7 bases left in between. Looked up from germline, CDR1 is SGHAT and CDR2 is FQNNGV. The CDR3 is made up of 13 amino acids. The CDR3 DNA is TGTGCCAGCAGCTTGGAACTACAAGAGACCCAGTACTTC. It encodes CASSLELQETQYF.

The gene calls are TRBV9 and TRBJ2-2; maybe TRBD1 (6 bases). V lost 2 bases and J 6 bases, leaving 8 bases between the germline ends. Germline-derived CDR1 and CDR2 are SGDLS and YYNGEE. This CDR3 spans 13 amino acids. The CDR3 loop reads CASSVRGPGELFF. CDR3 DNA sequence: TGTGCCAGCAGCGTCAGGGGTCCCGGGGAGCTGTTTTTT.

V is TRBV18 and J is TRBJ1-2; 8 bases are a match to TRBD1. V was clipped by 4 bases and J by 4 bases; unmatched bases: 8. The CDR3 sequence is 15 residues long. Germline loops: CDR1 KGHSH, CDR2 LQKENI. CDR3 coding DNA: TGTGCCAGCTCACTAGGGACAGGATCTATCTATGGCTACACCTTC. This codes for CASSLGTGSIYGYTF.

The chain joins TRBV10-3 to TRBJ1-1, with D tentatively TRBD1 (5 bases). The CDR3 has 15 amino acids. V shed 6 bases and J shed 0 bases, with 14 bases lying between them. Germline loops: CDR1 ENHRY, CDR2 SYGVKD. The CDR3 sequence is CAIRGGLSVNTEAFF. CDR3 nucleotides: TGTGCCATCAGGGGGGGACTGTCGGTGAACACTGAAGCTTTCTTT.

The chain is built from TRBV18 and TRBJ1-1; perhaps TRBD1 as D (5 bases). The CDR3 is 13 residues long. V was clipped by 6 bases and J by 1 base, with 9 bases between them. Germline CDR1 and CDR2: KGHSH and LQKENI. The DNA of the CDR3 is TGTGCCAGCTCGAAACAGGAGAACACTGAAGCTTTCTTT. Amino acid sequence: CASSKQENTEAFF.

This clone occurred a few times. This chain connects TRBV5-1 to TRBJ2-2; the D gene is possibly TRBD1 (5 bases). Germline V gene sequence: CDR1 SGHRS, CDR2 YFSETQ. This CDR3 has 15 amino acids. Trimming left V 4 bases short and J 0 bases short, with 10 bases between. The CDR3 DNA reads as TGCGCCAGCAGCGGTCAGGGTGCGAACACCGGGGAGCTGTTTTTT. This codes for CASSGQGANTGELFF.

This clone was detected only a few times. The chain is built from TRBV19 and TRBJ1-2, with D possibly TRBD1 on 5 matching bases. V was shortened by 6 bases and J by 5 bases, with 22 bases between the two germline ends. Germline assignment: CDR1 LNHDA and CDR2 SQIVND (reference sequence). This CDR3 has 16 amino acids. CDR3 residues: CASSRAGEVGGYGYTF. CDR3 in DNA: TGTGCCAGTAGCCGCGCTGGGGAGGTGGGGGGTTATGGCTACACCTTC.

The chain is built from TRBV7-9 and TRBJ2-3; TRBD1 might be the D (7 bases). This CDR3 region has 13 residues. The germline V and J ends were trimmed by 5 bases and 6 bases, with 12 bases remaining between them. Germline V gene sequence: CDR1 SEHNR, CDR2 FQNEAQ (reference sequence). CDR3 sequence reads: CASSPRGVDTQYF. CDR3 sequence (DNA): TGTGCCAGCAGCCCCAGGGGGGTGGATACGCAGTATTTT.

The chain links TRBV6-2 or TRBV6-3 to TRBJ2-1, with 9 bases matching TRBD2. The germline CDR1 and CDR2 sequences are MNHEY and SVGEGT. The CDR3 is 15 amino acids. Trimming cost V 6 bases and J 10 bases; bases outside gene matches: 13. CDR3 amino acids: CASSQSGGPFEEQFF. The DNA for the CDR3 is TGTGCCAGCAGCCAGAGCGGGGGGCCCTTCGAGGAGCAGTTCTTC.

V usage is TRBV14 and J usage is TRBJ2-1; D not resolved. Per germline, CDR1 SGHDN and CDR2 FVKESK. V was pared by 4 bases and J by 13 bases, with 14 bases between. The CDR3 spans 12 residues. CDR3 amino acids: CASSPKRFNQFF. The DNA for the CDR3 is TGTGCCAGCAGCCCCAAGCGCTTCAACCAGTTCTTC.

This sequence joins TRBV10-3 and TRBJ2-7, with D possibly matching TRBD1 (5 bases). The CDR3 sequence is 14 residues long. V shed 4 bases and J shed 3 bases, with 13 bases lying between them. Germline-derived CDR1 and CDR2 are ENHRY and SYGVKD. DNA for the CDR3: TGTGCCATCAGTGGTCGGCAGGGCAGCTACGAGCAGTACTTC. This gives the protein CAISGRQGSYEQYF.

The gene calls are TRBV20-1 and TRBJ2-7, with TRBD2 as a possible D gene (6 bases). CDR3 size: 13 residues. Trimming took 3 bases from V and 3 from J, leaving 12 bases between them. CDR1 DFQATT and CDR2 SNEGSKA come from the germline V gene (reference sequence). The CDR3 reads CSASAGLDYEQYV. The CDR3 bases are TGCAGTGCTAGTGCGGGACTTGACTACGAGCAGTACGTC.

This clone was observed a single time. This chain connects TRBV15 to TRBJ1-2; 8 bases match TRBD1. Per the germline V gene, CDR1 is LNHNV and CDR2 is YYDKDF (reference sequence). The CDR3 loop spans 14 amino acids. The V segment lost 5 bases and the J segment 4 bases; nucleotides outside the gene matches: 6. The CDR3 here is CATSVGQGGYGYTF. The CDR3 DNA reads TGTGCCACCAGCGTCGGACAGGGTGGCTATGGCTACACCTTC.

The gene calls are TRBV7-9 and TRBJ1-2; 7 bases are a match to TRBD1. After removal of 8 bases from V and 2 bases from J, the junction contained 11 bases not matched to a gene. This CDR3 has 15 residues. The germline CDR1 and CDR2 sequences are SEHNR and FQNEAQ (reference sequence). CDR3 in DNA: TGTGCCAGCCTGAGGGGGGACAGCCCAAACTATGGCTACACCTTC. It yields the protein CASLRGDSPNYGYTF.

This clone was picked up one time. V usage is TRBV11-2 and J usage is TRBJ1-1, with D possibly being TRBD1 (6 bases). V gave up 6 bases and J gave up 6 bases, with 11 bases separating them. Germline CDR1 and CDR2: SGHAT and FQNNGV. This CDR3 comprises 12 residues. The CDR3 reads CASSYREPEAFF. The CDR3 DNA sequence: TGTGCCAGCAGTTACAGGGAACCTGAAGCTTTCTTT.

This chain uses TRBV18 with TRBJ1-5, with TRBD1 as a possible D gene (5 bases). Trimming cost V 2 bases and J 5 bases, with 16 bases left between them. The CDR3 totals 16 residues. Germline CDR1 is KGHSH and CDR2 is LQKENI. CDR3: CASSPLSGLTDQPQHF. In nucleotides, the CDR3 is TGTGCCAGCTCACCATTATCAGGGTTGACGGATCAGCCCCAGCATTTT.